This T cell receptor beta chain was retrieved from a study of cytomegalovirus exposure and HLA in healthy donors. CDR3 length equals 16 residues. CDR1 and CDR2 from the germline V gene are SGHNT and YYREEE (reference sequence). With 4 bases removed from V and 0 bases from J, the gap between germline ends came to 13 bases. In the PCR, 60 Vbeta and 13 Jbeta primers were used. Data came from immunoSEQ multiplex PCR; TCRdb stores just in-frame clones and leaves some out. The sample has 150,000 to 200,000 clones, roughly 70% seen once. Study-wide points: Presence/absence analyses assumed roughly uniform sequencing depth across donors, which may not hold.

On this clone itself: Its target is unknown.

The chain has TRBV5-4 and TRBJ2-2; D may be TRBD1 (6 bases). The origin of this receptor is a girl under 18 in good health and CMV-seronegative. Specimen: PBMCs. CDR3 sequence reads: CASSAYRVANTGELFF. The DNA for the CDR3 is TGTGCCAGCAGCGCCTACAGGGTGGCGAACACCGGGGAGCTGTTTTTT.